The rows below give T cell receptor beta chains drawn from one sample of a study of T-cell reconstitution after alpha-beta-depleted transplantation in children. TCRdb reprocessed the PCR reads with MiXCR, giving one entry per CDR3 protein. Among around 670,000 distinct CDR3 sequences, around 14% were seen once, and the ten largest hold 0.79%. The sequenced sample was PBMCs, obtained before TCRalphabeta/CD19-depleted stem cell transplant. Source of these receptors: a girl aged 2-9 years with congenital amegakaryocytic thrombocytopenia, due to receive a stem cell transplant. Each CDR3 is given with its conserved first and last residue. The order of the fields is D gene, clone size, J gene, V gene, CDR3 DNA, CDR3 protein. A D gene is named only where the DNA matches it firmly. Clone size is stated in some rows and not others, as once, few, many or a class when expanded.

TRBD2 | few | TRBJ2-1 | TRBV12-3/TRBV12-4 | TGTGCCAGCAGTCTCCGGGGGGGCGCCAATGAGCAGTTCTTC | CASSLRGGANEQFF
- | many | TRBJ1-2 | TRBV5-1 | TGCGCCAGCAGCTTGGCTCAGGGAGGTGGCTACACCTTC | CASSLAQGGGYTF
- | many | TRBJ2-1 | TRBV29-1 | TGCAGCGTAGACTCAGAGAGCTCCTACAATGAGCAGTTCTTC | CSVDSESSYNEQFF
TRBD2 | many | TRBJ2-2 | TRBV11-2 | TGTGCCAGCAGCTCGCTAGCGGGAGTCAGCACCGGGGAGCTGTTTTTT | CASSSLAGVSTGELFF
- | many | TRBJ1-2 | TRBV12-3/TRBV12-4 | TGTGCCAGCACAGACCGCAACTATGGCTACACCTTC | CASTDRNYGYTF
TRBD2 | - | TRBJ2-5 | TRBV7-9 | TGTGCCAGCAGCTTCGGTGGAATTCGGGAGGGAGAGACCCAGTACTTC | CASSFGGIREGETQYF
TRBD2 | - | TRBJ2-1 | TRBV7-8 | TGTGCCAGCAGCTTAAAACGGGAGGGCCGTTTTAATGAGCAGTTCTTC | CASSLKREGRFNEQFF
- | many | TRBJ2-1 | TRBV9 | TGTGCCAGCAGCGTAGACTTAGCTTACAATGAGCAGTTCTTC | CASSVDLAYNEQFF
TRBD1 | - | TRBJ1-5 | TRBV18 | TGTGCCAGCTCACCAGGACAGGGCTCTCCTTATAGCAATCAGCCCCAGCATTTT | CASSPGQGSPYSNQPQHF
TRBD2 | many | TRBJ2-5 | TRBV20-1 | TGCAGTGCGACTAGCGGACTAGCGGGAGAAGAGACCCAGTACTTC | CSATSGLAGEETQYF
- | - | TRBJ2-7 | TRBV7-9 | TGTGCCAGCAGCCATACTATGGGCTCTCACGAGCAGTACTTC | CASSHTMGSHEQYF
- | - | TRBJ2-3 | TRBV10-3 | TGTGCCATCATGCAGGGCGCGGCAGATACGCAGTATTTT | CAIMQGAADTQYF
- | few | TRBJ1-1 | TRBV27 | TGTGCCAGCACCAACAGGCCGGGGGCCCGGAACACTGAAGCTTTCTTT | CASTNRPGARNTEAFF
TRBD2 | - | TRBJ2-1 | TRBV2 | TGTGCCAGCAATCCAGCGGGAGGCCCCTCATACAATGAGCAGTTCTTC | CASNPAGGPSYNEQFF
TRBD2 | - | TRBJ2-7 | TRBV20-1 | TGCAGTGCCCGACCAGCGGGGACCTACGAGCAGTACTTC | CSARPAGTYEQYF
- | few | TRBJ2-1 | TRBV10-3 | TGTGCCATCAAAATTTCTACCTACAATGAGCAGTTCTTC | CAIKISTYNEQFF
- | - | TRBJ2-1 | TRBV5-5 | TGTGCCAGCAGCTATTTTCCCCTCAATGAGCAGTTCTTC | CASSYFPLNEQFF
TRBD1 | many | TRBJ1-1 | TRBV12-3/TRBV12-4 | TGTGCCAGCAGTTTGCCCGACAGGGGGCTAGTTCCGAACACTGAAGCTTTCTTT | CASSLPDRGLVPNTEAFF
TRBD2 | many | TRBJ2-1 | TRBV5-1 | TGCGCCAGCAGCTCGCCACGACTAGCGGGGAACAATGAGCAGTTCTTC | CASSSPRLAGNNEQFF
- | - | TRBJ2-1 | TRBV27 | TGTGCCAGCAGTATTCAGGGCGTGACCTACAATGAGCAGTTCTTC | CASSIQGVTYNEQFF
TRBD2 | - | TRBJ2-1 | TRBV28 | TGTGCCAGCAGTATATTTAGCGGGAGACCCCCGGGGGAGCAGTTCTTC | CASSIFSGRPPGEQFF
- | - | TRBJ1-1 | TRBV18 | TGTGCCAGCTCTCAGAGGGATTCAGCTTTCTTT | CASSQRDSAFF
TRBD1 | many | TRBJ2-7 | TRBV27 | TGTGCCAGCAGTGGGGTGAGGGACAGCAACGATTACTACGAGCAGTACTTC | CASSGVRDSNDYYEQYF
TRBD2 | many | TRBJ2-7 | TRBV18 | TGTGCCAGCTCACCAAGGACTAGCGGGAGTAGTGTATACGAGCAGTACTTC | CASSPRTSGSSVYEQYF
- | few | TRBJ2-2 | TRBV5-1 | TGCGCCAGCAGCTTGGAATTTTCGTTCGGGGAGCTGTTTTTT | CASSLEFSFGELFF
TRBD1 | many | TRBJ2-6 | TRBV7-3 | TGTGCCAGCAGCTTAACCAGGACAGGCTCTGGGGCCAACGTCCTGACTTTC | CASSLTRTGSGANVLTF
- | few | TRBJ2-5 | TRBV20-1 | TGCAGTGCTACGTTCCCTTTCGGTCCAAGGACCCAGTACTTC | CSATFPFGPRTQYF
- | - | TRBJ2-7 | TRBV27 | TGTGCCAGCAGCCCAACACGCCAGCACGAGCAGTACTTC | CASSPTRQHEQYF
TRBD2 | few | TRBJ2-2 | TRBV7-3 | TGTGCCAGCAGCTTAAAACTTCCGGGACTAACCACCGGGGAGCTGTTTTTT | CASSLKLPGLTTGELFF
- | many | TRBJ2-1 | TRBV12-3/TRBV12-4 | TGTGCCAGCAGTCCCCGGACCCAGCTGGTTAGCAATGAGCAGTTCTTC | CASSPRTQLVSNEQFF
- | many | TRBJ2-7 | TRBV29-1 | TGCAGCGTTGAGGGCAGCTCCTACGAGCAGTACTTC | CSVEGSSYEQYF
TRBD1 | - | TRBJ1-4 | TRBV27 | TGTGCCAGCACCACGACAGGGGCGGTTGAAAAACTGTTTTTT | CASTTTGAVEKLFF
- | - | TRBJ1-2 | TRBV20-1 | TGCACCGCCACACAGGAAGTGGGGGGTGGCTACACCTTC | CTATQEVGGGYTF
TRBD2 | - | TRBJ2-5 | TRBV12-3/TRBV12-4 | TGTGCCAGCAGTTGGAGACTAGCGGCGGGACAAGAGACCCAGTACTTC | CASSWRLAAGQETQYF
TRBD2 | - | TRBJ2-2 | TRBV5-1 | TGCGCCAGCACCCGGGGAGGGGATAACACCGGGGAGCTGTTTTTT | CASTRGGDNTGELFF
TRBD2 | - | TRBJ2-7 | TRBV20-1 | TGCAGTGCTTTTTCGGGACTAGTCCCCTCCTACGAGCAGTACTTC | CSAFSGLVPSYEQYF
- | many | TRBJ2-7 | TRBV6-5 | TGCGCCAGCAGCTATTCGGGGTCCTACGAGCAGTACTTC | CASSYSGSYEQYF
- | many | TRBJ2-5 | TRBV5-1 | TGCGCCAGCAGCTTGGATCCGGGTTCGGAGACCCAGTACTTC | CASSLDPGSETQYF
TRBD2 | many | TRBJ2-7 | TRBV11-1 | TGTGCCAGCAGCTTAGCCATACTAGCGGGAGGCGCCACGACCTCCTACGAGCAGTACTTC | CASSLAILAGGATTSYEQYF
- | many | TRBJ2-1 | TRBV12-3/TRBV12-4 | TGTGCCAGCGGCCCCGGGACACTATACAATGAGCAGTTCTTC | CASGPGTLYNEQFF
- | - | TRBJ2-1 | TRBV5-1 | TGCGCCAGCAGCTTGGCCACGGTGTCTGAGCAGTTCTTC | CASSLATVSEQFF
- | - | TRBJ2-3 | TRBV3-1 | TGTGCCAGCAGCCTTACTAGGGGCGCGGATACGCAGTATTTT | CASSLTRGADTQYF
TRBD2 | few | TRBJ2-3 | TRBV7-8 | TGTGCCAGCAGCTATCAACTACTAGCGGGAGGGCCAGATACGCAGTATTTT | CASSYQLLAGGPDTQYF
TRBD1 | few | TRBJ1-2 | TRBV12-3/TRBV12-4 | TGTGCCAGCAGTATGCCAGGGGGCTCCTATGGCTACACCTTC | CASSMPGGSYGYTF
TRBD2 | - | TRBJ2-7 | TRBV15 | TGTGCCACCAGCAGCGGGGCCGGACTAGTCTACGAGCAGTACTTC | CATSSGAGLVYEQYF
TRBD1 | few | TRBJ2-7 | TRBV11-2 | TGTGCCAGCAGCTTAGAGCTTCGGACAGGAGCCTACGAGCAGTACTTC | CASSLELRTGAYEQYF